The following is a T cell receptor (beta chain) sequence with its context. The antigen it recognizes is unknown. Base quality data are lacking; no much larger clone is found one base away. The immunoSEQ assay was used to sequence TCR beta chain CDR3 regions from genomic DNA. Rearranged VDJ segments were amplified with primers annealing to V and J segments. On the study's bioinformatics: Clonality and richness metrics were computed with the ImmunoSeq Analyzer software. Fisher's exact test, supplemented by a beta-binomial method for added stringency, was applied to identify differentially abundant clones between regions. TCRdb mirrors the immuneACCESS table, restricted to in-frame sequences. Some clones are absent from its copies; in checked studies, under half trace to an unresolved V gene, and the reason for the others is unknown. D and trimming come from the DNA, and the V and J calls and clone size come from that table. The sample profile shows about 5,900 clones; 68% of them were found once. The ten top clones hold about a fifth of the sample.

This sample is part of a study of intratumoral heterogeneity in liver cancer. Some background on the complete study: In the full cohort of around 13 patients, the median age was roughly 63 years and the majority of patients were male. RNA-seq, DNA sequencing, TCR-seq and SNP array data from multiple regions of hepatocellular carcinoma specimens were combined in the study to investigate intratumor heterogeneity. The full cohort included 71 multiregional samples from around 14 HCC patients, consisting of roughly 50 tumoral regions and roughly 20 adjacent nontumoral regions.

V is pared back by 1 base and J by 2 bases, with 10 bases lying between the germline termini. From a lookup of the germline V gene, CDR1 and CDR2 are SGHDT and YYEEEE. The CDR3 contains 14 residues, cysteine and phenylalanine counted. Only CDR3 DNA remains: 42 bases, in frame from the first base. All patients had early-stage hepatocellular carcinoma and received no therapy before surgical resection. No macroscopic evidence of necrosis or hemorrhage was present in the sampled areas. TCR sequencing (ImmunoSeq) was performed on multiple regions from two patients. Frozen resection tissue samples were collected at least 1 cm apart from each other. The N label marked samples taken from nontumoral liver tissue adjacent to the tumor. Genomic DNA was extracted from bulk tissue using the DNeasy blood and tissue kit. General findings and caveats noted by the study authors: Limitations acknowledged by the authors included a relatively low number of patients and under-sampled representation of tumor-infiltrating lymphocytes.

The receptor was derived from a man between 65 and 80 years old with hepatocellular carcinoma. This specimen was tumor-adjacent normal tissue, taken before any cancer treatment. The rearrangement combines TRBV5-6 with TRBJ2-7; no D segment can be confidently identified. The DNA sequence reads TGTGCCAGCAGCTTGTTGGGGTCCCCCTACGAGCAGTACTTC. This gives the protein CASSLLGSPYEQYF.